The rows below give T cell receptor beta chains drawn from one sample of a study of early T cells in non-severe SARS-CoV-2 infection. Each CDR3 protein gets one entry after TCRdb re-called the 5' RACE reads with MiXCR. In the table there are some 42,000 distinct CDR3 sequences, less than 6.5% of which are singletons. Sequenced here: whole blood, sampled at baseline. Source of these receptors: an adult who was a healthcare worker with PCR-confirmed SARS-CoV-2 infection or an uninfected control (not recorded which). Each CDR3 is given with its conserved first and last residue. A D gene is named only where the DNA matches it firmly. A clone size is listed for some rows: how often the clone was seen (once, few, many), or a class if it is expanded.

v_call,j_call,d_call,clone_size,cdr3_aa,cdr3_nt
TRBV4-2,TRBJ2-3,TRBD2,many,CASSQDPAGGTDTQYF,TGTGCCAGCAGCCAAGATCCGGCGGGGGGCACAGATACGCAGTATTTT
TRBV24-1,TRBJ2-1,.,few,CATGMNNEQFF,TGTGCCACCGGGATGAACAATGAGCAGTTCTTC
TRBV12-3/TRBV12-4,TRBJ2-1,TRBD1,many,CASSRDRVYNEQFF,TGTGCCAGCAGCCGGGACAGAGTCTACAATGAGCAGTTCTTC
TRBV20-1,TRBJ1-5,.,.,CSARTGSQPQHF,TGCAGTGCTAGAACTGGGTCTCAGCCCCAGCATTTT
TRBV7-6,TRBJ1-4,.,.,CASSQQSGQGGEKLFF,TGTGCCAGCAGCCAACAATCCGGGCAGGGAGGTGAAAAACTGTTTTTT
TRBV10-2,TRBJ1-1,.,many,CASSVSPGGSEAFF,TGCGCCAGCAGTGTTAGCCCTGGAGGTAGTGAAGCTTTCTTT
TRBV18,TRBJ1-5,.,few,CASSQDDSNQPQHF,TGTGCCAGCTCTCAGGACGATAGCAATCAGCCCCAGCATTTT
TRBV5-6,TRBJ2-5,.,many,CASSSRPGPQETQYF,TGTGCCAGCAGCTCGAGACCCGGCCCCCAAGAGACCCAGTACTTC
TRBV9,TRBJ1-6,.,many,CASSVGTAYNSPLHF,TGTGCCAGCAGCGTAGGGACAGCGTATAATTCACCCCTCCACTTT
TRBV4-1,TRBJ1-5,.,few,CASSQGGGVQPQHF,TGCGCCAGCAGCCAAGGTGGAGGGGTTCAGCCCCAGCATTTT
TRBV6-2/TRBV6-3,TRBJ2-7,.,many,CASSYDRGEQYF,TGTGCCAGCAGTTACGACCGAGGGGAGCAGTACTTC
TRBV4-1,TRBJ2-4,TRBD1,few,CASSQLPQTGLAKNIQYF,TGCGCCAGCAGCCAGCTACCCCAGACAGGGCTAGCCAAAAACATTCAGTACTTC
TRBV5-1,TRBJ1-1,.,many,CASSLVGPNTEAFF,TGCGCCAGCAGCTTGGTGGGGCCAAACACTGAAGCTTTCTTT
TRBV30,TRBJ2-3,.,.,CAWSTRRADTQYF,TGTGCCTGGAGTACCCGCAGGGCAGATACGCAGTATTTT
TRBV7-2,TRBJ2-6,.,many,CASSPNPLGSGANVLTF,TGTGCCAGCAGCCCAAACCCCTTGGGTAGTGGGGCCAACGTCCTGACTTTC
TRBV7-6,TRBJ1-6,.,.,CASSRQDNSPLHF,TGTGCCAGCAGCAGACAGGATAATTCACCCCTCCACTTT
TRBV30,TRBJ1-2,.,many,CAWSVPGGTGQTHGYTF,TGTGCCTGGAGTGTACCGGGTGGAACAGGCCAGACCCATGGCTACACCTTC
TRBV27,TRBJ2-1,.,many,CASSPRLGFEQFF,TGTGCCAGCAGTCCAAGACTTGGATTTGAGCAGTTCTTC
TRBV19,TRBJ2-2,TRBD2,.,CASSMHVAGGDTGELFF,TGTGCCAGTAGTATGCACGTGGCGGGGGGCGACACCGGGGAGCTGTTTTTT
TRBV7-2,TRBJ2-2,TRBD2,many,CASSVLAGGNTGELFF,TGTGCCAGCAGCGTTCTAGCGGGGGGGAACACCGGGGAGCTGTTTTTT
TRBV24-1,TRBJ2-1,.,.,CATSDPKDIYNEQFF,TGTGCCACCAGTGATCCAAAAGACATCTACAATGAGCAGTTCTTC
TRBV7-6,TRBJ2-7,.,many,CASSPRWSSYEQYF,TGTGCCAGCAGCCCCCGGTGGAGCTCCTACGAGCAGTACTTC
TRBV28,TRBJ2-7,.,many,CASSYSTVTYEQYF,TGTGCCAGCAGTTACTCGACAGTTACCTACGAGCAGTACTTC
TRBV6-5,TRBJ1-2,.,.,CASSYSRGQSAYGYTF,TGTGCCAGCAGTTACTCACGCGGGCAATCGGCCTATGGCTACACCTTC
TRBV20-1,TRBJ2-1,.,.,CSARRAGDYTYEQFF,TGCAGTGCGCGGCGCGCGGGCGACTATACATATGAGCAGTTCTTC
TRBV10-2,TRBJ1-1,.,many,CASSELNEAFF,TGCGCCAGCAGTGAGTTGAATGAAGCTTTCTTT
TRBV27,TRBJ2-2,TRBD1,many,CASSSRQGNTGELFF,TGTGCCAGCAGTTCCCGACAGGGGAACACCGGGGAGCTGTTTTTT
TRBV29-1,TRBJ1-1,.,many,CSGGTFNTEAFF,TGCAGTGGGGGGACCTTTAACACTGAAGCTTTCTTT
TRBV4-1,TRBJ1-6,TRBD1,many,CASSSDRGNSPLHF,TGCGCCAGCAGCTCGGACAGGGGAAATTCACCCCTCCACTTT
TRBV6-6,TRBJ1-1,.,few,CASSYLETGRTEAFF,TGTGCCAGCAGTTACTTGGAAACAGGGCGCACTGAAGCTTTCTTT
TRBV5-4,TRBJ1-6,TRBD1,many,CASSLGQGSSPLHF,TGTGCCAGCAGCTTGGGACAGGGGAGTTCACCCCTCCACTTT
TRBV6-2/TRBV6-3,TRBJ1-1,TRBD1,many,CASSPDRGTEAFF,TGTGCCAGCAGCCCGGACAGGGGCACTGAAGCTTTCTTT
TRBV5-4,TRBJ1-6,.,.,CASSYESSYNSPLHF,TGTGCCAGCAGCTATGAGAGCTCCTATAATTCACCCCTCCACTTT
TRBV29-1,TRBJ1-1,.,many,CSPVLAGPTEAFF,TGCAGCCCCGTCCTAGCAGGGCCGACTGAAGCTTTCTTT
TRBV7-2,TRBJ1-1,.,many,CASSQEGRNTEAFF,TGTGCCAGCAGCCAAGAAGGCAGAAACACTGAAGCTTTCTTT
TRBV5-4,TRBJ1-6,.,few,CASSFGQGTSPLHF,TGTGCCAGCAGCTTTGGGCAGGGAACTTCACCCCTCCACTTT
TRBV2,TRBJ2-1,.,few,CASSVAYNEQFF,TGTGCCAGCAGTGTTGCCTACAATGAGCAGTTCTTC
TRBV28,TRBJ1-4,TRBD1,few,CASSLARDRVTNEKLFF,TGTGCCAGCAGTTTAGCACGGGACAGGGTGACTAATGAAAAACTGTTTTTT
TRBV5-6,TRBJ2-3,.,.,CASSPQAGVGTDTQYF,TGTGCCAGCAGCCCCCAAGCTGGGGTTGGCACAGATACGCAGTATTTT
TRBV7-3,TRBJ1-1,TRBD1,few,CASSPDRDTEAFF,TGTGCCAGCAGTCCGGACAGGGACACTGAAGCTTTCTTT
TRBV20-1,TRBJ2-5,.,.,CSAEAETQYF,TGCAGTGCTGAAGCAGAGACCCAGTACTTC
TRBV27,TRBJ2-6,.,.,CASSLFIGANVLTF,TGTGCCAGCAGCCTATTTATTGGGGCCAACGTCCTGACTTTC
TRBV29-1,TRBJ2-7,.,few,CSVGSSYEQYF,TGCAGCGTCGGGTCTTCCTACGAGCAGTACTTC
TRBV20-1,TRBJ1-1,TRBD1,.,CSARDNRGLAFF,TGCAGTGCTAGAGATAACAGGGGCTTAGCTTTCTTT
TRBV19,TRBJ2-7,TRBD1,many,CASSPRDRATYEQYF,TGTGCCAGTAGTCCCCGGGACAGGGCCACTTACGAGCAGTACTTC
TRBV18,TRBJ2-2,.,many,CASSPEPIPNTGELFF,TGTGCCAGCTCACCAGAACCGATTCCGAACACCGGGGAGCTGTTTTTT
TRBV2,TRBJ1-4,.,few,CASRSGQNEKLFF,TGTGCCAGCCGATCCGGGCAGAATGAAAAACTGTTTTTT
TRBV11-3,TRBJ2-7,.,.,CASSLVWEDEQYF,TGTGCCAGCAGCTTAGTCTGGGAGGACGAGCAGTACTTC
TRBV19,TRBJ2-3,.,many,CASSDSVGSGTQYF,TGTGCCAGTAGCGACAGCGTGGGATCGGGTACGCAGTATTTT
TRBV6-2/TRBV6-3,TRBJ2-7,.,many,CASSLDGLSYEQYF,TGTGCCAGCAGTTTGGACGGACTCTCCTACGAGCAGTACTTC
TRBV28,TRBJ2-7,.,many,CASSPAGTTATKQYF,TGTGCCAGCAGTCCTGCCGGGACAACCGCTACGAAACAGTACTTC
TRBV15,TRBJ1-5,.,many,CATSRDGRNNQPQHF,TGTGCCACCAGCAGAGATGGCAGGAACAATCAGCCCCAGCATTTT
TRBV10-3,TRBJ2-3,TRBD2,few,CAISGGNTDTQYF,TGTGCCATTAGCGGGGGGAACACAGATACGCAGTATTTT
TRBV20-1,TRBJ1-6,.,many,CSAAPGIPYNSPLHF,TGCAGTGCTGCCCCCGGGATACCCTATAATTCACCCCTCCACTTT
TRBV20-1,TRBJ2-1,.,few,CSARVGRGPGYNEQFF,TGCAGTGCTAGAGTCGGCCGGGGGCCGGGGTACAATGAGCAGTTCTTC
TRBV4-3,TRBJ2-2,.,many,CASSQALGRDRSTGELFF,TGCGCCAGCAGCCAAGCCTTAGGGAGGGACAGAAGCACCGGGGAGCTGTTTTTT
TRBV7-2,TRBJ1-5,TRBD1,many,CASSSRQGNQPQHF,TGTGCCAGCAGCTCCCGACAGGGTAACCAGCCCCAGCATTTT
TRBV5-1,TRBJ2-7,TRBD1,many,CASSWKDRAQAYEQYF,TGCGCCAGCAGCTGGAAAGACAGGGCCCAAGCCTACGAGCAGTACTTC
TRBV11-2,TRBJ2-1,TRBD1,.,CASSPTGTYNEQFF,TGTGCCAGCAGCCCGACAGGGACCTACAATGAGCAGTTCTTC